The next 25 T cell receptor beta chains were all read from a single sample in a study of T cell responses to AZD1222 COVID-19 vaccine. Generated by immunoSEQ multiplex PCR, the TCRdb table keeps only in-frame clones and is missing some. The repertoire holds about 68,000 clones, with over 60% as singletons. The starting material was peripheral blood, obtained on day 0 of AZD1222 vaccination. These receptors were collected from an adult in good health.

The rearrangement joins TRBV2 to TRBJ2-5; D is uncertain. Trimming removed 4 bases at V and 0 bases at J, with 3 bases between. CDR3 size: 12 residues. The germline V gene encodes CDR1 SNHLY and CDR2 FYNNEI. The DNA of the CDR3 is TGTGCCAGCAGTGGGGACCAAGAGACCCAGTACTTC. Its translation: CASSGDQETQYF.

The chain carries TRBV6-5 and TRBJ1-4, with D hard to call. The V and J ends lost 0 bases and 3 bases respectively, with 11 bases between them. Germline V gene data show CDR1 as MNHEY and CDR2 as SVGAGI. The CDR3 runs 16 residues. The CDR3 spells CASSYSGSSSNEKLFF. The CDR3 region has the DNA TGTGCCAGCAGTTACTCAGGCAGCTCCTCTAATGAAAAACTGTTTTTT.

The chain employs TRBV5-6 and TRBJ2-7; either TRBD1 or TRBD2 may fit D (5 bases each). Germline CDR1 is SGHDT and CDR2 is YYEEEE. The CDR3 totals 13 residues. Between the trimmed V and J ends, which lost 0 bases and 9 bases, there was a span of 13 bases. Here the CDR3 DNA reads TGTGCCAGCAGCTTGGGTTCTGGGACGTCGCAGTACTTC. It specifies CASSLGSGTSQYF.

V is TRBV10-2 and J is TRBJ2-1, with TRBD1 matching 10 bases. Germline lookup yields CDR1 WSHSY and CDR2 SAAADI. This CDR3 has 16 residues. V lost 8 bases, J lost 4 bases, and 11 bases stayed unmatched. The chain's CDR3 is CASWTLWTGGYNEQFF. The CDR3 DNA reads as TGCGCCAGCTGGACGTTATGGACAGGGGGTTACAATGAGCAGTTCTTC.

The CDR3 nucleotides read TGTGCCAGCAGTTTCTCTATGGGGTTAAGCGGGGGCACAGATACGCAGTATTTT. It specifies CASSFSMGLSGGTDTQYF. V gene TRBV27 combines with J gene TRBJ2-3, with 7 bases identical to TRBD2. The CDR3 extends over 18 amino acids. V shed 3 bases and J 1 base; nucleotides not matched to a gene: 13. Germline CDR1 MNHEY, CDR2 SMNVEV (reference sequence).

J is TRBJ2-3 and V is TRBV29-1; TRBD2 matches at 15 bases. V lost 5 bases, J lost 0 bases, and 6 bases stayed unmatched. The CDR3 length is 17 residues. Per germline, CDR1 SQVTM and CDR2 ANQGSEA. CDR3 nucleotide sequence: TGCAGCGTTTCTTCAGGACTAGCGGGGGGGAGCACAGATACGCAGTATTTT. This encodes CSVSSGLAGGSTDTQYF.

Only one count was recorded for this clone. This sequence joins TRBV4-1 and TRBJ1-1; the D is unclear. V lost 9 bases and J lost 1, with 9 bases in between. Germline loops: CDR1 MGHRA, CDR2 YSYEKL. This CDR3 has 12 residues. The CDR3 loop is CARNIRNTEAFF. CDR3 DNA sequence: TGCGCCAGAAATATTAGGAACACTGAAGCTTTCTTT.

CDR3 DNA: TGTGCCAGCAGGGAAACCAGGGGGTTCAATCAGCCCCAGCATTTT. This sequence encodes CASRETRGFNQPQHF. The chain uses TRBV2 and TRBJ1-5, with TRBD1 identical over 7 bases. Germline V gene data show CDR1 as SNHLY and CDR2 as FYNNEI. This CDR3 has 15 residues. J gave up 3 bases and V 6 bases, and 8 bases lay outside the gene matches. The whole variable domain, filled in from reference TRBV2 and TRBJ1-5, reads EPEVTQTPSHQVTQMGQEVILRCVPISNHLYFYWYRQILGQKVEFLVSFYNNEISEKSEIFDDQFSVERPDGSNFTLKIRSTKLEDSAMYFCASRETRGFNQPQHFGDGTRLSIL.

The V and J genes are TRBV13 and TRBJ2-2, with TRBD1 matching 9 bases. Trimming cost V 1 base and J 5 bases; bases outside gene matches: 5. This CDR3 spans 16 amino acids. Looked up from germline, CDR1 is PRHDT and CDR2 is FYEKMQ (reference sequence). The CDR3 coding sequence is TGTGCCAGCAGCTTAGCGATTGGACAGGGGACCGGGGAGCTGTTTTTT. It encodes CASSLAIGQGTGELFF.

V usage is TRBV7-6 and J usage is TRBJ2-2; TRBD1 might be the D (5 bases). The germline V gene encodes CDR1 SGHVS and CDR2 FNYEAQ. Trimming cost V 5 bases and J 13 bases, with 17 bases left between them. The CDR3 is 13 amino acids. The CDR3: CASSTPGAGPLFF. CDR3 DNA: TGTGCCAGCAGCACCCCTGGGGCAGGGCCGCTGTTTTTT.

The chain uses TRBV5-1 and TRBJ1-2; no clear D. The germline V gene encodes CDR1 SGHRS and CDR2 YFSETQ. CDR3 length equals 14 residues. V dropped 5 bases and J dropped 7 bases, with 18 bases sitting between them. CDR3 sequence reads: CASRSEPGSPGYTF. CDR3 coding DNA: TGCGCCAGCAGATCCGAACCCGGGAGTCCTGGCTACACCTTC.

The V call is TRBV19, the J call TRBJ2-3; D perhaps matches TRBD2 (5 bases). This CDR3 region has 15 residues. The V gene lost 6 bases and the J gene lost 2 bases, with 15 bases spanning the gap. Per the germline V gene, CDR1 is LNHDA and CDR2 is SQIVND (reference sequence). CDR3 amino acids: CASRFRAEFTDTQYF. In DNA, the CDR3 is TGTGCCAGTAGGTTCCGAGCGGAATTCACAGATACGCAGTATTTT.

For the CDR3, the DNA is TGTGCCAGCAGCAGCCGGGACAGGGGAACCTATGGCTACACCTTC. This sequence encodes CASSSRDRGTYGYTF. This chain connects TRBV7-8 to TRBJ1-2; 10 bases map to TRBD1. Trimming removed 5 bases from V and 4 bases from J; junction bases left unmatched: 7. CDR1 is SGHVS and CDR2 is FQNEAQ in the germline V gene. CDR3 length: 15 residues.

This clone has just a few counts. The genes are TRBV19 and TRBJ1-6; TRBD1 agrees at 8 bases. CDR1 is LNHDA and CDR2 is SQIVND in the germline V gene (reference sequence). The CDR3 extends over 15 amino acids. V trimming: 4 bases; J trimming: 7 bases; junction bases outside the gene matches: 6. The DNA of the CDR3 is TGTGCCAGTAGTACCAGGACAGGGATCAATTCACCCCTCCACTTT. Translation: CASSTRTGINSPLHF.

J is TRBJ1-1 and V is TRBV11-2, with D unclear. Deletions cut 5 bases from V and 2 bases from J, with 18 bases between. Germline V gene sequence: CDR1 SGHAT, CDR2 FQNNGV. This CDR3 spans 16 amino acids. The CDR3 DNA reads as TGTGCCAGCAGCCGCGGCGGTCTCGACCTAAACACTGAAGCTTTCTTT. As protein: CASSRGGLDLNTEAFF.

The chain joins TRBV18 to TRBJ1-5, with TRBD1 matching 9 bases. Trimming at V came to 3 bases and at J to 0 bases, leaving 9 bases not matched to a gene. Per the germline V gene, CDR1 is KGHSH and CDR2 is LQKENI. This CDR3 region has 18 residues. CDR3 in DNA: TGTGCCAGCTCACCTAATACAGGGGGCGGCTATAGCAATCAGCCCCAGCATTTT. Translating gives CASSPNTGGGYSNQPQHF.

The chain is built from TRBV7-6 and TRBJ2-7, with no clear D. The CDR3 spans 14 residues. Trimming removed 4 bases from V and 2 bases from J, with 12 bases in between. The germline V gene encodes CDR1 SGHVS and CDR2 FNYEAQ. The CDR3 loop reads CASSSDGEAYEQYF. The DNA for the CDR3 is TGTGCCAGCAGCTCGGACGGTGAGGCCTACGAGCAGTACTTC. Full variable domain (rest looked up from reference TRBV7-6 and TRBJ2-7): GAGVSQSPRYKVTKRGQDVALRCDPISGHVSLYWYRQALGQGPEFLTYFNYEAQQDKSGLPNDRFSAERPEGSISTLTIQRTEQRDSAMYRCASSSDGEAYEQYFGPGTRLTVT.

The CDR3 nucleotides are TGCAGTGCGCAGGGGGGGCGTGAAGCTTTCTTT. Protein sequence: CSAQGGREAFF. V is TRBV20-1 and J is TRBJ1-1; 7 nucleotides match TRBD1. The CDR3 runs 11 residues. Germline values: CDR1 DFQATT, CDR2 SNEGSKA (reference sequence). With V trimmed by 6 bases and J by 7 bases, 5 bases remained unmatched.

This clone was observed a few times. The genes are TRBV29-1 and TRBJ1-4, with D perhaps TRBD1 (5 bases). Trimming removed 7 bases from V and 4 bases from J, with 10 bases in between. The CDR3 has 12 amino acids. The germline V gene encodes CDR1 SQVTM and CDR2 ANQGSEA. As DNA, the CDR3 is TGCAGCGCCCGGGGGAATAATGAAAAACTGTTTTTT. Protein: CSARGNNEKLFF.

There are a few counts of this clone. The chain is built from TRBV27 and TRBJ2-4; weak D call: TRBD2 (5 bases). CDR1 MNHEY and CDR2 SMNVEV come from the germline V gene (reference sequence). The CDR3 has 14 residues. The germline V and J ends were trimmed by 7 bases and 6 bases, with 16 bases remaining between them. The CDR3 coding sequence is TGTGCCAGCACTCCTTACGGGGAACTAAACATTCAGTACTTC. It is translated as CASTPYGELNIQYF.

The genes are TRBV7-9 and TRBJ2-4; no clear D. The CDR3 totals 17 residues. Germline CDR1 is SEHNR and CDR2 is FQNEAQ (reference sequence). Trimming removed 6 bases at V and 0 bases at J, with 18 bases between. The CDR3 region is CASRLADLGSAKNIQYF. CDR3 bases: TGTGCCAGCAGGCTTGCCGATTTGGGCTCAGCCAAAAACATTCAGTACTTC.

The gene calls are TRBV9 and TRBJ2-3; a weak D match, TRBD2 (7 bases). This CDR3 comprises 16 residues. CDR1 is SGDLS and CDR2 is YYNGEE in the germline V gene. Trimming took off 0 bases at V and 4 bases at J, with 15 bases between the two ends. CDR3 sequence: CASSVVGGAGSDTQYF. DNA of the CDR3: TGTGCCAGCAGCGTAGTGGGGGGGGCTGGGTCAGATACGCAGTATTTT.

This sequence joins TRBV11-2 and TRBJ1-1, with D hard to call. Germline assignment: CDR1 SGHAT and CDR2 FQNNGV. The V end lost 5 bases, the J end lost 5 bases, and 12 bases lay between the germline ends. The CDR3 consists of 13 residues. The CDR3 coding sequence is TGTGCCAGCAGCGCACAACAGCGAACTGAAGCTTTCTTT. Its protein is CASSAQQRTEAFF. Drawing the rest from reference TRBV11-2 and TRBJ1-1, the complete variable domain is EAGVAQSPRYKIIEKRQSVAFWCNPISGHATLYWYQQILGQGPKLLIQFQNNGVVDDSQLPKDRFSAERLKGVDSTLKIQPAKLEDSAVYLCASSAQQRTEAFFGQGTRLTVV.

The rearrangement links TRBV18 to TRBJ1-4; 7 positions agree with TRBD1. There are 14 residues in the CDR3. Germline V gives CDR1 KGHSH, CDR2 LQKENI. J was trimmed by 2 bases and V by 4 bases; bases with no gene match: 1. The CDR3 region has the DNA TGTGCCAGCTCACTGGACAGGACTAATGAAAAACTGTTTTTT. Its translation: CASSLDRTNEKLFF.

This chain connects TRBV19 to TRBJ1-2, with D possibly being TRBD1 (6 bases). The V end was cut by 7 bases, the J end by 4 bases, with 28 bases between. The length of the CDR3 is 18 residues. Germline V gives CDR1 LNHDA, CDR2 SQIVND (reference sequence). The chain's CDR3 is CASTPGAGPRLVVYGYTF. DNA for the CDR3: TGTGCCAGTACCCCGGGGGCAGGGCCCCGCTTGGTGGTCTATGGCTACACCTTC. Variable domain in full (rest from reference TRBV19 and TRBJ1-2): DGGITQSPKYLFRKEGQNVTLSCEQNLNHDAMYWYRQDPGQGLRLIYYSQIVNDFQKGDIAEGYSVSREKKESFPLTVTSAQKNPTAFYLCASTPGAGPRLVVYGYTFGSGTRLTVV.